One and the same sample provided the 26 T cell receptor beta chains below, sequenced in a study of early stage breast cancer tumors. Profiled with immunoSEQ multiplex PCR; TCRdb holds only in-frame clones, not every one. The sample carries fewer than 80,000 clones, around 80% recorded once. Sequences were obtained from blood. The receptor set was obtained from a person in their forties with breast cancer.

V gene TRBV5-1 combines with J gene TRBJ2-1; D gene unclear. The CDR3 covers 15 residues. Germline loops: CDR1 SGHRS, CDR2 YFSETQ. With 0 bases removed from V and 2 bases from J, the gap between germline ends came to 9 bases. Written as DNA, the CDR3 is TGCGCCAGCAGCTTGGCTGGGGATACCTACAATGAGCAGTTCTTC. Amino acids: CASSLAGDTYNEQFF.

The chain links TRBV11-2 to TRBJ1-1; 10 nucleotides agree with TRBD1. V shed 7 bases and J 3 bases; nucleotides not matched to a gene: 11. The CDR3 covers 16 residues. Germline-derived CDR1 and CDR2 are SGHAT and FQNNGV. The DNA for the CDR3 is TGTGCCAGCACCCGACAGGGGGCTGTAGGGTACACTGAAGCTTTCTTT. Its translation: CASTRQGAVGYTEAFF.

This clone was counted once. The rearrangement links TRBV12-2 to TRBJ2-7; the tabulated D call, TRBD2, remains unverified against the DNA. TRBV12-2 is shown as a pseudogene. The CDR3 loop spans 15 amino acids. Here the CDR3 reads CASRLAVAGWYEQYF. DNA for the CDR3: TGTGCAAGTCGCTTAGCGGTAGCGGGATGGTACGAGCAGTACTTC.

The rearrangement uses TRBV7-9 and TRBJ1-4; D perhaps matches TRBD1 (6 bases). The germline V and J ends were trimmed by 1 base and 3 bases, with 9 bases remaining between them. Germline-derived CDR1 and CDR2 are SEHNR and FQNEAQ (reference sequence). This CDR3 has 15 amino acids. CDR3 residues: CASSLDRDPNEKLFF. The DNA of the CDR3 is TGTGCCAGCAGCTTAGACAGGGACCCTAATGAAAAACTGTTTTTT.

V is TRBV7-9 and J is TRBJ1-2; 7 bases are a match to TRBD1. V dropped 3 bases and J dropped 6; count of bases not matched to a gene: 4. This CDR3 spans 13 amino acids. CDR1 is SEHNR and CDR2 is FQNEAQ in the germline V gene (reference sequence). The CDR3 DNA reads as TGTGCCAGCAGCTTTCCAGGGGGTAATGGCTACACCTTC. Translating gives CASSFPGGNGYTF. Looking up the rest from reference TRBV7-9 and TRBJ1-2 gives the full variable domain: DTGVSQNPRHKITKRGQNVTFRCDPISEHNRLYWYRQTLGQGPEFLTYFQNEAQLEKSRLLSDRFSAERPKGSFSTLEIQRTEQGDSAMYLCASSFPGGNGYTFGSGTRLTVV.

The CDR3 is CASSLVAETQYF. The CDR3 DNA reads as TGTGCCAGCAGCTTAGTGGCGGAGACCCAGTACTTC. This chain joins TRBV7-9 and TRBJ2-5, with unresolved D. This CDR3 spans 12 amino acids. The ends were cut back, 1 base at V and 5 bases at J, with 5 bases in the middle. In germline, CDR1 is SEHNR, CDR2 FQNEAQ (reference sequence).

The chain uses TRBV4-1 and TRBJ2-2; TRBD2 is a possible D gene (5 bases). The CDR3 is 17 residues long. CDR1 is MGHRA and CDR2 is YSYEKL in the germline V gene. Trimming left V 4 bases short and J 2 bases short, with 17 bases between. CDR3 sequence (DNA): TGCGCCAGCAGCCGGAGATCGGGGTTGAAAAACACCGGGGAGCTGTTTTTT. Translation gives CASSRRSGLKNTGELFF.

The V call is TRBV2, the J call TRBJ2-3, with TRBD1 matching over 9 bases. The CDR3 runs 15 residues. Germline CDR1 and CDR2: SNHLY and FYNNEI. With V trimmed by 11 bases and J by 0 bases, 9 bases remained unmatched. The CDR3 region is CAAGRDRESTDTQYF. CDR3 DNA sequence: TGTGCCGCAGGTCGGGACAGGGAGAGCACAGATACGCAGTATTTT.

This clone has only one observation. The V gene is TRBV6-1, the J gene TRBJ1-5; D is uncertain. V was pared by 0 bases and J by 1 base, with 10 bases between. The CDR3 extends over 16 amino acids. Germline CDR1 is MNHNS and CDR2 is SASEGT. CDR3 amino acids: CASSEATPQSNQPQHF. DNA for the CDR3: TGTGCCAGCAGTGAAGCGACTCCACAGAGCAATCAGCCCCAGCATTTT.

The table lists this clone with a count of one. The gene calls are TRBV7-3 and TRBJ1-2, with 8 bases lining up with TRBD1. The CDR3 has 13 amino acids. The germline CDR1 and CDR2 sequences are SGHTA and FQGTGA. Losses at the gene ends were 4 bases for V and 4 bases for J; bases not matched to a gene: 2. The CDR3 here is CASSSDRGYGYTF. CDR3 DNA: TGTGCCAGCAGCTCCGACAGGGGCTATGGCTACACCTTC.

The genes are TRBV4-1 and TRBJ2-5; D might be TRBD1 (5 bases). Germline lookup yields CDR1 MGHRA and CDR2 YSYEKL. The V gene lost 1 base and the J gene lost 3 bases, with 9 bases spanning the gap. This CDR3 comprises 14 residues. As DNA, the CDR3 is TGCGCCAGCAGCCAAGTTGGGGCGAAAGAGACCCAGTACTTC. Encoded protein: CASSQVGAKETQYF.

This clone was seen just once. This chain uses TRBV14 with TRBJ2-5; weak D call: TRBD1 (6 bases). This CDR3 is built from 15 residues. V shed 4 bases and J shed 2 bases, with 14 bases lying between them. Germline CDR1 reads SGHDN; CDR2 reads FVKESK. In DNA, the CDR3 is TGTGCCAGCAGCCTTAGGACAGACGCACAAGAGACCCAGTACTTC. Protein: CASSLRTDAQETQYF.

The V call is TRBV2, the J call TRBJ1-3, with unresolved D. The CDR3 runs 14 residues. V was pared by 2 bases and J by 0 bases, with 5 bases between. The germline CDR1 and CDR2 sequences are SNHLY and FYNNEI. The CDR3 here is CASSERRSGNTIYF. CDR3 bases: TGTGCCAGCAGTGAAAGGCGCTCTGGAAACACCATATATTTT.

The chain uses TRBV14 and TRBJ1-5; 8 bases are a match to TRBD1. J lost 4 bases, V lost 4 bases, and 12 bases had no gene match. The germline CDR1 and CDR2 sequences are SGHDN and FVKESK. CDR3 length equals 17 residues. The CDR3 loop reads CASSPWEIDRGNQPQHF. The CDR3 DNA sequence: TGTGCCAGCAGCCCTTGGGAGATTGACAGGGGAAATCAGCCCCAGCATTTT.

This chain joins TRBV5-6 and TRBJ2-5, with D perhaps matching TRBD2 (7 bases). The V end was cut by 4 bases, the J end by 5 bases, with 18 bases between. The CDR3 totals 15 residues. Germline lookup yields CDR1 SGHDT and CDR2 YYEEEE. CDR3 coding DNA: TGTGCCAGCAGCAGGGAAAACAGGGAGGGGGAGACCCAGTACTTC. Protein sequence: CASSRENREGETQYF.

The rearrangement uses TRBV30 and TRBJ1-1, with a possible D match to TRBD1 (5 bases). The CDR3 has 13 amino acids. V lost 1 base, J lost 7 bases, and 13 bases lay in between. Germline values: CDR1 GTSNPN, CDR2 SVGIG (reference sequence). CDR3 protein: CAWSGGYGREAFF. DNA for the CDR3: TGTGCCTGGAGTGGGGGGTACGGGCGTGAAGCTTTCTTT.

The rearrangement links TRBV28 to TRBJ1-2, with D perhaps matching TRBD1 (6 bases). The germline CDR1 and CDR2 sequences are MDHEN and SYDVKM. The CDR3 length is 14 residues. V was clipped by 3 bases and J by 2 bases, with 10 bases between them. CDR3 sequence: CASSLDRRNYGYTF. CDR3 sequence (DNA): TGTGCCAGCAGTTTGGACAGACGAAACTATGGCTACACCTTC.

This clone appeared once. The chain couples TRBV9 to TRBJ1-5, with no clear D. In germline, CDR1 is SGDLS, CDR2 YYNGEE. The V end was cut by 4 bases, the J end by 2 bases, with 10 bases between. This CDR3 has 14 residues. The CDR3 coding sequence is TGTGCCAGCAGCAAAGACTGGGGCAATCAGCCCCAGCATTTT. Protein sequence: CASSKDWGNQPQHF.

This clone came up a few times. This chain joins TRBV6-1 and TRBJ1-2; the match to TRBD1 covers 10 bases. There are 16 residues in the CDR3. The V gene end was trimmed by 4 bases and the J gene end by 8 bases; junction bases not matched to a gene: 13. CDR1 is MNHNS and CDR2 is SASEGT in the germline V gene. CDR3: CASSAAATGTGEGYTF. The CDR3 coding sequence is TGTGCCAGCAGTGCTGCAGCAACCGGGACAGGGGAAGGCTACACCTTC.

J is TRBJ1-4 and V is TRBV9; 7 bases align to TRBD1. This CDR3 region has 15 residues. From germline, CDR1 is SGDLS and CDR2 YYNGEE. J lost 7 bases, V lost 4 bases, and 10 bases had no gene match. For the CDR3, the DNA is TGTGCCAGCAGCCCCTCAGGGGGAGAGAGTGAAAAACTGTTTTTT. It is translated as CASSPSGGESEKLFF.

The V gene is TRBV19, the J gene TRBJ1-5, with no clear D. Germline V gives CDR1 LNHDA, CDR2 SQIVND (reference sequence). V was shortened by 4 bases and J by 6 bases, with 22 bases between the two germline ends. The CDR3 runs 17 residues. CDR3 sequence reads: CASSTSKVSDPGQPQHF. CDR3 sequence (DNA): TGTGCCAGTAGTACATCAAAAGTGAGTGATCCGGGTCAGCCCCAGCATTTT.

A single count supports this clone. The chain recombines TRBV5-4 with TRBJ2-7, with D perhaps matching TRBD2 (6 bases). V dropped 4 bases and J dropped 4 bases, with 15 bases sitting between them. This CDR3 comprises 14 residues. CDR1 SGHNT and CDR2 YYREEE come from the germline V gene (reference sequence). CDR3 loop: CASSSGGPMYEQYF. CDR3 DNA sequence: TGTGCCAGCAGCAGCGGAGGGCCGATGTACGAGCAGTACTTC.

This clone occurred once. The CDR3 is CASSLGGGSYEQYF. The CDR3 coding sequence is TGCGCCAGCAGCTTGGGGGGTGGGTCCTACGAGCAGTACTTC. The rearrangement links TRBV5-1 to TRBJ2-7, with D hard to call. Germline V gene data show CDR1 as SGHRS and CDR2 as YFSETQ. V was clipped by 0 bases and J by 1 base, with 8 bases between them. CDR3 length equals 14 residues.

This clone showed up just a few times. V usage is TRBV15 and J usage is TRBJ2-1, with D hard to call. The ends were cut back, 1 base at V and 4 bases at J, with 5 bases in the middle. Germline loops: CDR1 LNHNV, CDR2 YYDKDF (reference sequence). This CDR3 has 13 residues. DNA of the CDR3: TGTGCCACCAGCAGAGGGGGTTACAATGAGCAGTTCTTC. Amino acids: CATSRGGYNEQFF. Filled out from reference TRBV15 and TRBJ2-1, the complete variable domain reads DAMVIQNPRYQVTQFGKPVTLSCSQTLNHNVMYWYQQKSSQAPKLLFHYYDKDFNNEADTPDNFQSRRPNTSFCFLDIRSPGLGDTAMYLCATSRGGYNEQFFGPGTRLTVL.

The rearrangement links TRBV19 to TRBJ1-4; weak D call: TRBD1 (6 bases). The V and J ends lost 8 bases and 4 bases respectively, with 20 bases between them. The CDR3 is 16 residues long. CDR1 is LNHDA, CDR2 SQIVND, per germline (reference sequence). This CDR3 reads CASQPRSGVINEKLFF. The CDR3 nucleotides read TGTGCCAGTCAACCTCGGTCAGGGGTAATTAATGAAAAACTGTTTTTT. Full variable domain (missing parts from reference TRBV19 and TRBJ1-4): DGGITQSPKYLFRKEGQNVTLSCEQNLNHDAMYWYRQDPGQGLRLIYYSQIVNDFQKGDIAEGYSVSREKKESFPLTVTSAQKNPTAFYLCASQPRSGVINEKLFFGSGTQLSVL.

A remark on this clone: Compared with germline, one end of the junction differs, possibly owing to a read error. CDR3 protein: CASSEAVSSYNEQFF. Written as DNA, the CDR3 is TGTGCTAGCAGCGAAGCGGTGAGCTCCTACAATGAGCAGTTCTTC. This chain joins TRBV7-7 and TRBJ2-1; D is perhaps TRBD2 (5 bases). Looked up from germline, CDR1 is SSHAT and CDR2 is FNYEAQ (reference sequence). There are 15 residues in the CDR3.